What follows is one TCR beta chain and its context. This specimen belongs to a study of regulatory T cells in long-lasting Graves disease. To make TCR beta libraries, researchers used iRepertoire HTBI primers and Arm-PCR of CDR3 regions. MiXCR was run by TCRdb on the multiplex PCR reads, yielding one entry per CDR3 protein. Altogether around 400,000 distinct CDR3 sequences are present, roughly 15% being singletons, with the ten largest covering roughly 7.7%. Trimming removed 4 bases from V and 6 bases from J, with 13 bases in between. This CDR3 is 14 amino acids long. The germline CDR1 and CDR2 sequences are MGHRA and YSYEKL. The time point here: newly diagnosed GD, antithyroid drugs for less than 3 months. After RNA was extracted from PBMCs, the TCR library was made from it. The sample was also reused in another study, on T cells in Graves' hyperthyroidism and ophthalmopathy. As reported in that work: The diagnoses drew upon clinical symptoms, serum thyroxine and TRAb, thyroid ultrasound and orbital computed tomography.

The source of this sequence is a woman in her thirties or forties with Graves disease. The source was peripheral blood mononuclear cells (PBMCs), collected at new diagnosis, from a patient treated with antithyroid drugs. The V and J genes are TRBV4-1 and TRBJ2-4; D uncertain. The CDR3 DNA sequence: TGCGCCAGCAGCCCCTCTAGGGTGGGAAACATTCAGTACTTC. This translates into CASSPSRVGNIQYF.